The 15 T cell receptor beta chains below all came from one sample that was sequenced in a study of hypomethylating agent response in myelodysplastic syndrome. The protocol was immunoSEQ multiplex PCR, while the TCRdb copy is restricted to in-frame clones and leaves out a portion. The repertoire holds over 3,500 clones, with more than 70% as singletons. This material consisted of bone marrow, taken before or after starting hypomethylating agent treatment for myelodysplastic syndrome (not recorded which). Every receptor here comes from a human donor with myelodysplastic syndrome.

The V gene is TRBV12-5, the J gene TRBJ1-1; 12 positions match TRBD1. After removal of 7 bases from V and 4 bases from J, the junction contained 10 bases not matched to a gene. This CDR3 is 16 amino acids long. In germline, CDR1 is LGHNT, CDR2 FRNRAP. CDR3 in amino acids: CASAAGQGAGGTEAFF. The CDR3 region has the DNA TGTGCTAGTGCCGCGGGACAGGGGGCAGGTGGCACTGAAGCTTTCTTT.

The chain couples TRBV11-1 to TRBJ1-1; a weak D match, TRBD1 (6 bases). V gave up 4 bases and J gave up 6 bases, with 24 bases separating them. The CDR3 loop spans 17 amino acids. In germline, CDR1 is SGHAT, CDR2 FQDESV (reference sequence). CDR3: CASSWGGWSQGGSEAFF. The CDR3, as DNA: TGTGCCAGCAGCTGGGGTGGTTGGTCACAGGGTGGATCTGAAGCTTTCTTT. The full variable domain, in which reference TRBV11-1 and TRBJ1-1 provide the parts outside the CDR3, is EAEVAQSPRYKITEKSQAVAFWCDPISGHATLYWYRQILGQGPELLVQFQDESVVDDSQLPKDRFSAERLKGVDSTLKIQPAELGDSAMYLCASSWGGWSQGGSEAFFGQGTRLTVV.

The chain links TRBV6-5 to TRBJ1-1; D uncertain. This CDR3 spans 12 amino acids. The V and J ends lost 2 bases and 4 bases respectively, with 5 bases between them. CDR1 and CDR2 (germline): MNHEY, SVGAGI. Written as DNA, the CDR3 is TGTGCCAGCAGTTACGGTGGCACTGAAGCTTTCTTT. Translation gives CASSYGGTEAFF.

V is TRBV5-5 and J is TRBJ2-2, with TRBD1 matching 10 bases. The V and J ends lost 4 bases and 4 bases, in that order; junction bases with no gene match: 4. The CDR3 runs to 15 residues. CDR1 and CDR2 from the germline V gene are SGHKS and YYEKEE (reference sequence). CDR3 in DNA: TGTGCCAGCAGCCCGGACAGGGGGGTCACCGGGGAGCTGTTTTTT. Residues: CASSPDRGVTGELFF.

This chain uses TRBV5-1 with TRBJ1-4; 7 bases line up with TRBD1. V was clipped by 4 bases and J by 5 bases; unmatched bases: 5. This CDR3 has 14 residues. The germline V gene has CDR1 SGHRS and CDR2 YFSETQ. CDR3 in amino acids: CASSRDRGNEKLFF. The CDR3 nucleotides are TGCGCCAGCAGCAGGGACAGAGGCAATGAAAAACTGTTTTTT.

A word on this clone: The germline gene is not matched at one end of the junction; a read error may be the cause. V usage is TRBV19 and J usage is TRBJ2-1, with no clear D. Germline V gene sequence: CDR1 LNHDA, CDR2 SQIVND (reference sequence). The CDR3 has 14 amino acids. CDR3 amino acids: CASSLDLSYNEQFF. CDR3 coding DNA: TGTGCCAGTAGTCTAGACCTCTCCTACAATGAGCAGTTCTTC. Full variable domain (rest looked up from reference TRBV19 and TRBJ2-1): DGGITQSPKYLFRKEGQNVTLSCEQNLNHDAMYWYRQDPGQGLRLIYYSQIVNDFQKGDIAEGYSVSREKKESFPLTVTSAQKNPTAFYLCASSLDLSYNEQFFGPGTRLTVL.

This rearrangement joins TRBV6-7 to TRBJ2-7; 7 bases are a match to TRBD2. TRBV6-7 is known as an ORF, though its function is uncertain. The CDR3 extends over 13 amino acids. V gave up 0 bases and J gave up 6 bases; unmatched junction bases: 2. CDR3 protein: CASSYSAGREQYF. CDR3 nucleotides: TGTGCCAGCAGTTACTCAGCGGGGCGCGAGCAGTACTTC.

Notes on this clone: The junction does not match germline at one end; this may be a read error. The chain joins TRBV5-4 to TRBJ2-7, with a tentative D call TRBD2 (6 bases). This CDR3 has 13 residues. Germline CDR1 reads SGHNT; CDR2 reads YYREEE (reference sequence). This chain's CDR3 is CASSLDGLGGEFF. Here the CDR3 DNA reads TGTGCCAGCAGCTTGGACGGTCTAGGCGGGGAGTTCTTC.

This clone showed up just once. The J gene is TRBJ2-3, the V gene TRBV7-9; possibly TRBD1 for D (5 bases). This CDR3 comprises 13 residues. V lost 4 bases and J lost 5, with 10 bases in between. The germline CDR1 and CDR2 sequences are SEHNR and FQNEAQ (reference sequence). The CDR3 DNA sequence: TGTGCCAGCAGCTCGACAGTTCGAGATACGCAGTATTTT. Translated: CASSSTVRDTQYF.

This clone was seen just once. V gene TRBV5-1 combines with J gene TRBJ2-1, with 8 bases matching TRBD2. This CDR3 has 15 residues. The germline gives CDR1 SGHRS, CDR2 YFSETQ. V was pared by 2 bases and J by 4 bases, with 5 bases of the junction left unmatched. The CDR3 spells CASSFAGGKYNEQFF. In DNA, the CDR3 is TGCGCCAGCAGCTTTGCGGGGGGAAAATACAATGAGCAGTTCTTC.

This sequence joins TRBV7-2 and TRBJ2-4, with D tentatively TRBD1 (5 bases). Trimming pared 0 bases from V and 4 bases from J, leaving 7 bases between. The CDR3 covers 14 residues. Germline assignment: CDR1 SGHTA and CDR2 FQGNSA. The CDR3 region has the DNA TGTGCCAGCAGCTTAGCGCAGGGAAAAAACATTCAGTACTTC. Protein sequence: CASSLAQGKNIQYF. Full variable domain (missing parts from reference TRBV7-2 and TRBJ2-4): GAGVSQSPSNKVTEKGKDVELRCDPISGHTALYWYRQSLGQGLEFLIYFQGNSAPDKSGLPSDRFSAERTGGSVSTLTIQRTQQEDSAVYLCASSLAQGKNIQYFGAGTRLSVL.

J is TRBJ1-2 and V is TRBV29-1, with 12 bases fitting TRBD1. In germline, CDR1 is SQVTM, CDR2 ANQGSEA. This CDR3 is built from 13 residues. Trimming cost V 6 bases and J 6 bases; bases outside gene matches: 5. CDR3 in amino acids: CSVAGQGAHGYTF. CDR3 DNA sequence: TGCAGCGTCGCGGGACAGGGGGCGCATGGCTACACCTTC.

CDR3 nucleotides: TGTGCCAGCAGTTCCGCCGAAGCATACTCCTACAATGAGCAGTTCTTC. Translation gives CASSSAEAYSYNEQFF. The chain joins TRBV28 to TRBJ2-1; D unclear. V was cut by 4 bases and J by 0 bases, with 13 bases left in between. The length of the CDR3 is 16 residues. CDR1 is MDHEN, CDR2 SYDVKM, per germline.

The chain recombines TRBV19 with TRBJ1-1; D is uncertain. V dropped 1 base and J dropped 0 bases, with 6 bases sitting between them. Germline-derived CDR1 and CDR2 are LNHDA and SQIVND (reference sequence). The CDR3 covers 14 residues. CDR3 protein: CASSIGTVNTEAFF. CDR3 sequence (DNA): TGTGCCAGTAGTATAGGGACGGTGAACACTGAAGCTTTCTTT. The entire variable domain, with the rest obtained from reference TRBV19 and TRBJ1-1, is as follows: DGGITQSPKYLFRKEGQNVTLSCEQNLNHDAMYWYRQDPGQGLRLIYYSQIVNDFQKGDIAEGYSVSREKKESFPLTVTSAQKNPTAFYLCASSIGTVNTEAFFGQGTRLTVV.

The chain couples TRBV7-2 to TRBJ1-4, with D unresolved. This CDR3 is 15 amino acids long. Trimming stripped 1 base from V and 8 bases from J, with 14 bases between. CDR1 and CDR2 from the germline V gene are SGHTA and FQGNSA. The CDR3 DNA reads TGTGCCAGCAGCTTAGGCGGGAGAGGGCGGGAAAAACTGTTTTTT. Translated: CASSLGGRGREKLFF. The whole variable domain, filled in from reference TRBV7-2 and TRBJ1-4, reads GAGVSQSPSNKVTEKGKDVELRCDPISGHTALYWYRQSLGQGLEFLIYFQGNSAPDKSGLPSDRFSAERTGGSVSTLTIQRTQQEDSAVYLCASSLGGRGREKLFFGSGTQLSVL.